This T cell receptor (beta chain) is from a study of T cells in localized non-small cell lung cancer. The study's findings and limits: The study detected a median around 57 of the top 100 tumor clones in adjacent lung. Longer overall survival accompanied higher blood T cell density. Clonality of T cells reached its maximum in uninvolved adjacent lung, surpassing tumor.

Only in-frame clones appear in the TCRdb table, and some are missing; sequencing was by immunoSEQ multiplex PCR. The sample holds approximately 50,000 clones, about 86% seen once. For this clone: Antigen unknown.

CDR1 and CDR2 from the germline V gene are SGHRS and YFSETQ. Losses at the gene ends were 4 bases for V and 3 bases for J; bases not matched to a gene: 11. CDR3 size: 17 residues. Sequenced here: PBMCs, sampled before any cancer treatment. This rearrangement joins TRBV5-1 to TRBJ2-2; TRBD1 aligns across 8 bases. This receptor was obtained from a man aged 35-69 years with stage II lung adenocarcinoma. The CDR3 DNA sequence: TGCGCCAGCAGCACAGGACAGGGCTCTTGGGACACCGGGGAGCTGTTTTTT. Its translation is CASSTGQGSWDTGELFF.